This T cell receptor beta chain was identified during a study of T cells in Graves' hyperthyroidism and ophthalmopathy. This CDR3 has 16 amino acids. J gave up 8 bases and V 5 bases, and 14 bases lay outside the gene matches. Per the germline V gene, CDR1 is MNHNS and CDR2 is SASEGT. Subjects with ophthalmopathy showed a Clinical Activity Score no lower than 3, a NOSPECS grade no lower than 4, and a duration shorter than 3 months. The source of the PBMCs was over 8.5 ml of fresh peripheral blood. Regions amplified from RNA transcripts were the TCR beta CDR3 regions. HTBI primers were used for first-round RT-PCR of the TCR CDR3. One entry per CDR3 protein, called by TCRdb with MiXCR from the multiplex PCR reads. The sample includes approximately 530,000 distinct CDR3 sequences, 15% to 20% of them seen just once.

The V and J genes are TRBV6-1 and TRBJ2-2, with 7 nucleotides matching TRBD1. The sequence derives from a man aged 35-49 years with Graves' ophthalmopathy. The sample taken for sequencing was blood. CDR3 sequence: CASSTGQDGLRGELFF. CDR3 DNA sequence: TGTGCCAGCAGTACCGGACAGGATGGCCTACGAGGGGAGCTGTTTTTT.